These 5 T cell receptor beta chains came from one sample sequenced in a study of T cell responses to AZD1222 COVID-19 vaccine. Clones were read by immunoSEQ multiplex PCR, and TCRdb kept only the in-frame ones, dropping some. The repertoire holds more than 100,000 clones, about nine tenths seen once, with 1.5% in the top ten. This specimen consisted of peripheral blood, obtained on day 0 of AZD1222 vaccination. Receptor source: an adult in good health.

This sequence joins TRBV6-4 and TRBJ1-6, with unresolved D. Trimming pared 2 bases from V and 5 bases from J, leaving 4 bases between. CDR1 and CDR2 (germline): MRHNA, SNTAGT. The CDR3 is made up of 13 amino acids. CDR3 DNA: TGTGCCAGCAGTGACAGGGATAATTCACCCCTCCACTTT. The encoded protein is CASSDRDNSPLHF.

The chain combines TRBV5-1 with TRBJ1-1; D might be TRBD1 (5 bases). Trimming pared 4 bases from V and 4 bases from J, leaving 11 bases between. This CDR3 is built from 13 residues. Germline V lookup: CDR1 SGHRS, CDR2 YFSETQ. Here the CDR3 reads CASSPMGGTEAFF. CDR3 DNA sequence: TGCGCCAGCAGCCCCATGGGGGGCACTGAAGCTTTCTTT.

This chain uses TRBV5-6 with TRBJ1-6; D gene uncertain. This CDR3 comprises 14 residues. V gave up 3 bases and J gave up 3 bases, with 7 bases separating them. The germline V gene has CDR1 SGHDT and CDR2 YYEEEE. The CDR3 is CASSSFGYNSPLHF. In DNA form, the CDR3 reads TGTGCCAGCAGCTCTTTCGGCTATAATTCACCCCTCCACTTT.

The rearrangement links TRBV7-2 to TRBJ2-2; D not resolved. This CDR3 has 14 amino acids. With 7 bases removed from V and 1 base from J, the gap between germline ends came to 10 bases. Looked up from germline, CDR1 is SGHTA and CDR2 is FQGNSA. DNA of the CDR3: TGTGCCAGCACCCCATGGGAGAACACCGGGGAGCTGTTTTTT. Translating gives CASTPWENTGELFF.

This clone was counted once. The chain uses TRBV5-8 and TRBJ2-5; D gene uncertain. CDR1 is SGHTS and CDR2 is YDEGEE in the germline V gene. This CDR3 contains 15 residues. Trimming stripped 2 bases from V and 1 base from J, with 12 bases between. The CDR3 sequence: CASSLSWGFQETQYF. The CDR3 DNA reads as TGTGCCAGCAGCTTATCATGGGGATTCCAAGAGACCCAGTACTTC.